In its sample, the clone carrying this TCR beta chain was seen once. The antigen is unknown. The data were taken from a study of OX40 agonist ivuxolimab in advanced cancers. On the study more broadly: Participants averaged around 60 years of age (range roughly 20 to 90) and were over 75% male.

Germline CDR1 reads MGHRA; CDR2 reads YSYEKL. CDR3 length: 15 amino acids. V lost 3 bases to trimming and J lost 0 bases, with 9 bases between them. Findings of the study overall: Expanded clones belonging to CD8+ T cells outnumbered, on average, those of CD4+. Among expanded peripheral T cells, antigen specificity went undetermined.

Sequencing was performed with immunoSEQ multiplex PCR; in TCRdb, only in-frame clones are kept and a portion is missing. The sample has around 24,000 clones; around four fifths are singletons. The receptor was isolated from an adult with an advanced solid tumor such as melanoma, head and neck, liver or kidney cancer. This sample comprised CD4+ or CD8+ T cells sorted from blood, obtained in a trial of the OX40 agonist ivuxolimab. The V and J genes are TRBV4-1 and TRBJ1-3, with D maybe TRBD1 (6 bases). CDR3 nucleotides: TGCGCCAGCAGCCACGTGGACAGCTCTGGAAACACCATATATTTT. Translated: CASSHVDSSGNTIYF.